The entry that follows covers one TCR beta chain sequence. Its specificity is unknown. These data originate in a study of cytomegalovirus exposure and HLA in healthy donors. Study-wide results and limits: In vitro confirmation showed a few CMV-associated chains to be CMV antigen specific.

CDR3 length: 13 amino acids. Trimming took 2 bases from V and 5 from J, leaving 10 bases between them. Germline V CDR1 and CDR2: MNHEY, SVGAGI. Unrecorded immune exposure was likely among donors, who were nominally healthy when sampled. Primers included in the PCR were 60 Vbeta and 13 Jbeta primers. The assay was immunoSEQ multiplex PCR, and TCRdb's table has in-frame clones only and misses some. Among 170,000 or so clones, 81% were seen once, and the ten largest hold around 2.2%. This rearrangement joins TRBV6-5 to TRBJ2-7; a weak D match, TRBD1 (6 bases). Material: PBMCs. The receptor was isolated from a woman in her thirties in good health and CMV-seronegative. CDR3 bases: TGTGCCAGCAGTTACATGGGGGCCGACGAGCAGTACTTC. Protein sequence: CASSYMGADEQYF.